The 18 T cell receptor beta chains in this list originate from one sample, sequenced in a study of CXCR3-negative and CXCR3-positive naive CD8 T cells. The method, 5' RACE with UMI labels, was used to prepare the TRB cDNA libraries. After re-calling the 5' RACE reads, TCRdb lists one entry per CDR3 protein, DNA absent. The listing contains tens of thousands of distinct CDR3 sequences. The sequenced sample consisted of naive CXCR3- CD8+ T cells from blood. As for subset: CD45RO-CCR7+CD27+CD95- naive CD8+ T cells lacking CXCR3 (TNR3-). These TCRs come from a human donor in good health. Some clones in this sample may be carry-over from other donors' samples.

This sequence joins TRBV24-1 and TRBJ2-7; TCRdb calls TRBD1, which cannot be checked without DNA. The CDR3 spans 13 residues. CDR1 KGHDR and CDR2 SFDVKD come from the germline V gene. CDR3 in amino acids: CATSDWDSYEQYF.

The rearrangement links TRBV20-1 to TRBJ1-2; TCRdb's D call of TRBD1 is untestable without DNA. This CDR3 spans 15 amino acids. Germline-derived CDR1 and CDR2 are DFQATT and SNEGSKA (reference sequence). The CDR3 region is CSARETGKVLYGYTF.

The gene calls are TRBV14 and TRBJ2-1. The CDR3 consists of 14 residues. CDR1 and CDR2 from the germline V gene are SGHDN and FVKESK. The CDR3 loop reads CATSFTSSYNEQFF.

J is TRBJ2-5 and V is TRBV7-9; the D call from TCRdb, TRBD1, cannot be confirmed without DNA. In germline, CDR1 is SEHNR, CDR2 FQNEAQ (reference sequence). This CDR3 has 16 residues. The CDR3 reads CASSLVGQGAGETQYF. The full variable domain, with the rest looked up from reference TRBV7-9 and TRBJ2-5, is DTGVSQNPRHKITKRGQNVTFRCDPISEHNRLYWYRQTLGQGPEFLTYFQNEAQLEKSRLLSDRFSAERPKGSFSTLEIQRTEQGDSAMYLCASSLVGQGAGETQYFGPGTRLLVL.

CDR3: CSVPTGWETQYF. The chain couples TRBV29-1 to TRBJ2-5; the TRBD1 assignment by TCRdb is unverifiable without DNA. Germline CDR1 reads SQVTM; CDR2 reads ANQGSEA. The CDR3 has 12 residues.

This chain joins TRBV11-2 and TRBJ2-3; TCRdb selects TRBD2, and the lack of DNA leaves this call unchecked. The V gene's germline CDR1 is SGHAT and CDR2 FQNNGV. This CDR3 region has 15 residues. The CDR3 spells CASSSGGMSTDTQYF.

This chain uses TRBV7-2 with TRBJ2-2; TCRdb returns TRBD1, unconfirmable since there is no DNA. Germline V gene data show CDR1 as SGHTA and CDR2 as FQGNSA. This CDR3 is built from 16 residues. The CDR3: CASSLPQGTNTGELFF.

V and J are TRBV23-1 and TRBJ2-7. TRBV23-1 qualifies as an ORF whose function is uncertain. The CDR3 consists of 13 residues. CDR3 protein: CASSQSVNYEQYF.

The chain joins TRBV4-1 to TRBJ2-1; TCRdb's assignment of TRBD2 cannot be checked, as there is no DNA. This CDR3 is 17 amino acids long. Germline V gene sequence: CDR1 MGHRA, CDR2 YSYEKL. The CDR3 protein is CASSQTTGRAVEDEQFF.

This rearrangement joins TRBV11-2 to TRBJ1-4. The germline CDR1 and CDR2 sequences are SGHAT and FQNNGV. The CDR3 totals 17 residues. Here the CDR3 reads CASSLEDPAKANEKLFF.

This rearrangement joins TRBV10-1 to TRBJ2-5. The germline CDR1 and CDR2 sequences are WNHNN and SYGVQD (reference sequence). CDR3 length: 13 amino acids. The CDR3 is CASSESIRETQYF.

The CDR3 protein is CASSLQGSTEAFF. The chain employs TRBV28 and TRBJ1-1; TCRdb calls TRBD1, which cannot be checked without DNA. CDR1 MDHEN and CDR2 SYDVKM come from the germline V gene. The CDR3 loop spans 13 amino acids.

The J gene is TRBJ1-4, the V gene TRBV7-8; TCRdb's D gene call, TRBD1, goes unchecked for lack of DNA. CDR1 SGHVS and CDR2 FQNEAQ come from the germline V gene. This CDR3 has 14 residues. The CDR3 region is CASSRGESSEKLFF.

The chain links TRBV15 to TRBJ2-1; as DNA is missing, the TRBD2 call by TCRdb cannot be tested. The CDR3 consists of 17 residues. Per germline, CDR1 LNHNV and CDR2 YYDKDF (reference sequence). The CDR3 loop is CATSKPPGTRKNNEQFF.

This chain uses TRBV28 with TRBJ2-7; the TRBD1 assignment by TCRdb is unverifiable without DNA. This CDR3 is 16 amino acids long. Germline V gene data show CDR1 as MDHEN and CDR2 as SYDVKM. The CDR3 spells CASSFSDSSHYYEQYF.

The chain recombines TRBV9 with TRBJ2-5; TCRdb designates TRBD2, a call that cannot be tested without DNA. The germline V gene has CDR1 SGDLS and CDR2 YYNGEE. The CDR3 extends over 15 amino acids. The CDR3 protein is CASSVEGGPQETQYF.

The CDR3 sequence is CASSSPLLRDRGPRETQYF. The V and J genes are TRBV28 and TRBJ2-5; TCRdb outputs TRBD1, but without DNA this stays unchecked. In germline, CDR1 is MDHEN, CDR2 SYDVKM. The CDR3 spans 19 residues.

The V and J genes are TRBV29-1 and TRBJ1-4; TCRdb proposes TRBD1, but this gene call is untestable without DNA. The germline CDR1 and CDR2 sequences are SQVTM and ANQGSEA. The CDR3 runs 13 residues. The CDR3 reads CSVDPGGGEKLFF.